This T cell receptor (beta chain) stems from a study of naive and memory T cell subsets. The study's findings and limits: Potentially, T cell activation and differentiation skew this RNA-based measurement.

This clonotype ranks as medium-sized (0.01 to 0.1%). Its antigen remains unidentified. This CDR3 has 12 amino acids. Trimming shortened V by 3 bases and J by 2 bases, and 8 bases separated the two germline ends. The germline V gene encodes CDR1 DFQATT and CDR2 SNEGSKA (reference sequence). Whole-blood samples were around 2.5 ml of peripheral blood from healthy adult volunteers. A UMI-containing oligonucleotide was joined by 3' ligation to the TCR cDNA template. Reverse transcription used DNase-treated unsorted total RNA, aiming for roughly 1 to 1000 ng. Reverse transcription of blood and skin TCR RNA was primed at alpha and beta constant regions. The SP2 primer and nested alpha and beta constant region primers amplified ligated cDNA in four rounds. One entry per CDR3 protein results from TCRdb running MiXCR on the 5' RACE reads. The profile shows over 20,000 distinct CDR3 sequences, approximately 22% of them singletons.

The sequence was obtained from a female donor in good health. The chain links TRBV20-1 to TRBJ2-7; D tentatively fits TRBD1 or TRBD2 (6 bases each). CDR3 residues: CSASRGPYEQYF. Here the CDR3 DNA reads TGCAGTGCTAGTCGGGGGCCCTACGAGCAGTACTTC.